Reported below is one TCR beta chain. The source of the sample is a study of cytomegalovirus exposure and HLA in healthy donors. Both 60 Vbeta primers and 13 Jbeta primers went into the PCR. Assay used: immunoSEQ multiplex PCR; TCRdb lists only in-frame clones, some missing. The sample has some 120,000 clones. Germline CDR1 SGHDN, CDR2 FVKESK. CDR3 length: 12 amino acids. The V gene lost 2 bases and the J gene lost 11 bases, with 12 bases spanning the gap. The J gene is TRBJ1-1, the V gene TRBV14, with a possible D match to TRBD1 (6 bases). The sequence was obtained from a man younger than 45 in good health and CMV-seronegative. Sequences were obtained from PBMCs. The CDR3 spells CASSQLARGAFF. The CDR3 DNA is TGTGCCAGCAGCCAACTCGCAAGGGGGGCTTTCTTT.